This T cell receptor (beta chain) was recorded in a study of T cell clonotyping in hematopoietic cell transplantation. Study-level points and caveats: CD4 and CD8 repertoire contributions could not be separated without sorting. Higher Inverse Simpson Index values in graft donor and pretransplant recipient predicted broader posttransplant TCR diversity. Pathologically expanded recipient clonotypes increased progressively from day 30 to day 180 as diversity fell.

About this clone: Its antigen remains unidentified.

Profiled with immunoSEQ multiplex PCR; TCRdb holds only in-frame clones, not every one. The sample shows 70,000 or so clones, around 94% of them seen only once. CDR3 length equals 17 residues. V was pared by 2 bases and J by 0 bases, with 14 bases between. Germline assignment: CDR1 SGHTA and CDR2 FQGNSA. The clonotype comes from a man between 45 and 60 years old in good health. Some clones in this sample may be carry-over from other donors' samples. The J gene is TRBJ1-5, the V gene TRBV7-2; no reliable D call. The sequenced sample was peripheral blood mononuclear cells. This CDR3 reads CASSLYSGGNSNQPQHF. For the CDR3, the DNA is TGTGCCAGCAGCTTATATTCGGGAGGAAATAGCAATCAGCCCCAGCATTTT.